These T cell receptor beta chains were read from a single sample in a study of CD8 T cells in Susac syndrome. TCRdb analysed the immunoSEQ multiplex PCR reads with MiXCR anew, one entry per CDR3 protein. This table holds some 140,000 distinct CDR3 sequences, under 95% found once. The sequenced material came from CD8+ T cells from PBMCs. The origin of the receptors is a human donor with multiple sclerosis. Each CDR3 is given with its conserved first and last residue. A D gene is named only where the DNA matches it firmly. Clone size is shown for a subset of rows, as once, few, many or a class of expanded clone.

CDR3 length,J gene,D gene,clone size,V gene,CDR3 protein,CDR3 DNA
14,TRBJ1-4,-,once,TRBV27,CASGSTGLNEKLFF,TGTGCCAGCGGCTCGACAGGCCTTAATGAAAAACTGTTTTTT
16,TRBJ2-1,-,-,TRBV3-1,CASSPSQSNKGNEQFF,TGTGCCAGCAGCCCCTCTCAGTCGAATAAAGGGAATGAGCAGTTCTTC
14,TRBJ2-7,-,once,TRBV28,CASSLRGKLYEQYF,TGTGCCAGCAGTTTAAGGGGGAAGCTCTACGAGCAGTACTTC
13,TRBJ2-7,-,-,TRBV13,CASSFEGAGEQYF,TGTGCCAGCAGCTTTGAGGGTGCGGGAGAGCAGTACTTC
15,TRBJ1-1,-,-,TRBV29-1,CSVVFSTITDTEAFF,TGCAGCGTTGTCTTCAGTACCATTACTGACACTGAAGCTTTCTTT
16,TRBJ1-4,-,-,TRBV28,CASSLVGRTTNEKLFF,TGTGCCAGCAGTTTGGTGGGCCGAACAACTAATGAAAAACTGTTTTTT
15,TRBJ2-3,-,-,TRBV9,CASSFHYVGTDTQYF,TGTGCCAGCAGCTTCCACTACGTGGGCACAGATACGCAGTATTTT
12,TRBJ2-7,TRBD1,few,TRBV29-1,CSVLGQAYEQYF,TGCAGCGTTTTAGGACAGGCGTACGAGCAGTACTTC
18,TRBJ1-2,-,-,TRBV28,CASKGGRKFTLGAYGYTF,TGTGCCAGCAAGGGCGGCCGAAAGTTCACCCTAGGGGCCTATGGCTACACCTTC
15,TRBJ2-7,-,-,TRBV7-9,CASSFSTTVDYEQYF,TGTGCCAGCAGCTTCTCTACCACAGTGGACTACGAGCAGTACTTC
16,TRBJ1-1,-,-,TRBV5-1,CASTPREGTMNTEAFF,TGCGCCAGCACCCCACGGGAGGGTACAATGAACACTGAAGCTTTCTTT
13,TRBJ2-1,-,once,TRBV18,CASSPVRVGSWFF,TGTGCCAGCTCACCAGTCAGGGTGGGGTCGTGGTTCTTC
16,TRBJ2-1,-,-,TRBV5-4,CASSPDGVHSYNEQFF,TGTGCCAGCAGCCCTGACGGGGTGCACTCCTACAATGAGCAGTTCTTC
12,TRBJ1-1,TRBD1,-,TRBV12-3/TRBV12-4,CASSQGATEAFF,TGTGCCAGCAGTCAGGGGGCCACTGAAGCTTTCTTT
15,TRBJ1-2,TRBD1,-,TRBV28,CASETGDREDYGYTF,TGTGCCAGCGAAACAGGGGACAGGGAAGACTATGGCTACACCTTC
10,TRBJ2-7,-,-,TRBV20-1,CSARSYEQYF,TGCAGTGCTAGGTCCTACGAGCAGTACTTC
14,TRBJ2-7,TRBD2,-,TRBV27,CASSLSPSGYEQYF,TGTGCCAGCAGTTTATCGCCTAGCGGGTACGAGCAGTACTTC
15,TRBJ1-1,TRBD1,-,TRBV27,CASSRTGSMNTEAFF,TGTGCCAGCAGCCGGACAGGGTCCATGAACACTGAAGCTTTCTTT
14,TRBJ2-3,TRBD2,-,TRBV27,CASNQGLASDTQYF,TGTGCCAGCAACCAAGGACTAGCGTCAGATACGCAGTATTTT
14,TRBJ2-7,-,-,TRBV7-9,CASSSGADGYEQYF,TGTGCCAGCAGCTCGGGAGCTGATGGCTACGAGCAGTACTTC